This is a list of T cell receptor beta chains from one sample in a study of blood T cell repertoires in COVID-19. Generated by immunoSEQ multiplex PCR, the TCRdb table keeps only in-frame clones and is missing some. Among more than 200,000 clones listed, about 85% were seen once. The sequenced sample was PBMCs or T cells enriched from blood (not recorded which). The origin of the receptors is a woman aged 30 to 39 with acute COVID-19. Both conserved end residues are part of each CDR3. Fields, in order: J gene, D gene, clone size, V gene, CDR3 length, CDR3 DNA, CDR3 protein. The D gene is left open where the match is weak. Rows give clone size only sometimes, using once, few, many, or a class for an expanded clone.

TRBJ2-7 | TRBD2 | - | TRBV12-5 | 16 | TGTGCTAGTGGTTTGGTACAGGGACTAGCGGGAGGAGTGCAGTACTTC | CASGLVQGLAGGVQYF
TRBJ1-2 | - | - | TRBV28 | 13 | TGTGCCAGCAGTTTCTCGCCCGACGGGGGCTACACCTTC | CASSFSPDGGYTF
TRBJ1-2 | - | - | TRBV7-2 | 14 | TGTGCCAGCAGCTTAGTAGGGGCCCCACGGGGCTACACCTTC | CASSLVGAPRGYTF
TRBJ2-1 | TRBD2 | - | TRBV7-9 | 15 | TGTGCCAGCAGGAGAACTAGCGGGGGTTACAATGAGCAGTTCTTC | CASRRTSGGYNEQFF
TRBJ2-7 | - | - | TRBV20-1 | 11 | TGCAGTGCTAGACTAGTGAACGAGCAGTACTTC | CSARLVNEQYF
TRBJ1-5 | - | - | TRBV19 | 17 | TGTGCCAGTAGTACTACTCGTGGGGCAGGGCAAAATCAGCCCCAGCATTTT | CASSTTRGAGQNQPQHF
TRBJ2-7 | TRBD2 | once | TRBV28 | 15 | TGTGCCAGCAGTACCCCATCCAGGGAGGGCTACGAGCAGTACTTC | CASSTPSREGYEQYF
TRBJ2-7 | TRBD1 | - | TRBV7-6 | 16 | TGTGCCAGCAGCTTCGGGACAGGGCCGAGCTCCTACGAGCAGTACTTC | CASSFGTGPSSYEQYF
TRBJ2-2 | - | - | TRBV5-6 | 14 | TGTGCCAGCAGCTTTGAACGGTTTTCCGGGGAGCTGTTTTTT | CASSFERFSGELFF
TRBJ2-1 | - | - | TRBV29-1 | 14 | TGCAGCGTACCGCCTAGCGATTACTACAATGAGCAGTTCTTC | CSVPPSDYYNEQFF
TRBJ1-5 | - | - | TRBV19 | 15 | TGTGCCAGTACTTTGGTAACAGGGAGCAATCAGCCCCAGCATTTT | CASTLVTGSNQPQHF
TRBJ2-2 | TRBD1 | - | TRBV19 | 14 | TGTGCCTCCCGGTTAGACAGGGGCACCGGGGAGCTGTTTTTT | CASRLDRGTGELFF
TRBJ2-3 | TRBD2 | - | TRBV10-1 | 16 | TGCGCCAGCAGTGAGAACGCGGGGGGGCCTCAAGATACGCAGTATTTT | CASSENAGGPQDTQYF
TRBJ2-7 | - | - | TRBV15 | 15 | TGTGCCACCAGCAGTAAAGCCGGGACACCCTACGAGCAGTACTTC | CATSSKAGTPYEQYF
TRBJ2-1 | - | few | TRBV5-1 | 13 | TGCGCCAGCAGCCGCCCCCCGGGCAATGAGCAGTTCTTC | CASSRPPGNEQFF
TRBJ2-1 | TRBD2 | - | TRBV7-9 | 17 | TGTGCCAGCAGCTTAGAACCGGGACTAGCGGGAGGGCCTGAGCAGTTCTTC | CASSLEPGLAGGPEQFF
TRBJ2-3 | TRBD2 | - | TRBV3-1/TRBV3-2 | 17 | TGTGCCAGCAGCCAAAGATGGCGGGGGGCTTACACAGATACGCAGTATTTT | CASSQRWRGAYTDTQYF
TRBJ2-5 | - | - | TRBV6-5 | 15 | TGTGCCAGCACGGAGGGGCCAGGGAGGTTAGAGACCCAGTACTTC | CASTEGPGRLETQYF
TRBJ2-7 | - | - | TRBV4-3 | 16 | TGCGCCAGCAGCCAAGAAGTCTTTTCAGGGGTTGGCGAGCAGTACTTC | CASSQEVFSGVGEQYF
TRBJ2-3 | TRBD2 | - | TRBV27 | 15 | TGTGCCAGCACCCTCAGCGGGAGCGAGGTAGATACGCAGTATTTT | CASTLSGSEVDTQYF
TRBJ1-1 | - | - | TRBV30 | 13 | TGTGCCTGGAACCCCGGGGGAGACACTGAAGCTTTCTTT | CAWNPGGDTEAFF
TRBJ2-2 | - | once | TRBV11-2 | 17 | TGTGCCAGCAGCAGACCAGCCGGACAAATCAACACCGGGGAGCTGTTTTTT | CASSRPAGQINTGELFF
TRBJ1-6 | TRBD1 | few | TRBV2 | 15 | TGTGCCAGCAGTGAAACCGGGACAGTGAATTCACCCCTCCACTTT | CASSETGTVNSPLHF
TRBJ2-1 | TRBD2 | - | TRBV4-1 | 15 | TGCGCCAGCAGTCACATAGCGGGAGGTAACAATGAGCAGTTCTTC | CASSHIAGGNNEQFF
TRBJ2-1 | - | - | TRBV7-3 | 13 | TGTGCCAGCAGCTCGGACTCCCTCAATGAGCAGTTCTTC | CASSSDSLNEQFF
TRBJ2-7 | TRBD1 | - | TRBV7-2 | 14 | TGTGCCAGCAGCCCCGGGACAGGAAGCTACGAGCAGTACTTC | CASSPGTGSYEQYF
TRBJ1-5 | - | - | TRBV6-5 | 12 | TGTGCCAGCAGAGCAGGTAATCAGCCCCAGCATTTT | CASRAGNQPQHF
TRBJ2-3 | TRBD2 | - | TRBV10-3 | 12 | TGTGCCAGCGGGGGGGAGTCAGATACGCAGTATTTT | CASGGESDTQYF
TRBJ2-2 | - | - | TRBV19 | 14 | TGTGCCAGTAGCCCCGCGGGGGCAAGCGGGGAGCTGTTTTTT | CASSPAGASGELFF
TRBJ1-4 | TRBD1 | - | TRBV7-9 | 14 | TGTGCCAGCAGCCCTAGACAGGGAAATGAAAAACTGTTTTTT | CASSPRQGNEKLFF